Each of the 32 T cell receptor beta chains below was sequenced from the same sample in a study of T-cell reconstitution after alpha-beta-depleted transplantation in children (dated by TCRdb to 2016 to 2017). Receptors were amplified or captured by PCR. Sequencing instrument: Illumina HiSeq 2500. To normalize quantification of the TCRbeta repertoire, the TCR libraries were built with molecular barcoding that relied on unique molecular identifiers. Using fastp trimming at Q25 and MiXCR clonotype assembly, TCRdb reanalyzed the public sequencing data and kept in-frame beta chains. Every entry covers one CDR3 protein and lists the most common genes and DNA from its rows. The sample contains more than 250,000 distinct CDR3 sequences, around 9.6% of them found a single time. The top ten hold roughly 9.1% of the sample. Sample: PBMCs from the stem cell graft donor, taken from the stem cell graft. The receptors come from a human donor who donated a stem cell graft to a child with SCID.

This clonotype has just a few counts. The chain carries TRBV29-1 and TRBJ1-1, with a possible D match to TRBD1 (5 bases). V was shortened by 7 bases and J by 4 bases, with 10 bases between the two germline ends. From germline, CDR1 is SQVTM and CDR2 ANQGSEA. This CDR3 spans 11 amino acids. The CDR3 DNA is TGCAGCGGGGACCTCGGCACTGAAGCTTTCTTT. Protein: CSGDLGTEAFF.

In this sample, this clonotype turned up a few times. This chain links TRBV10-3 with TRBJ2-7, with TRBD2 identical over 8 bases. The CDR3 totals 16 residues. Germline V CDR1 and CDR2: ENHRY, SYGVKD. V shed 3 bases and J 2 bases; nucleotides not matched to a gene: 9. CDR3 region: CAISDVGSGSTYEQYF. Here the CDR3 DNA reads TGTGCCATCAGTGATGTTGGCAGCGGGAGCACCTACGAGCAGTACTTC.

This sequence joins TRBV20-1 and TRBJ2-1; unclear D gene. V shed 3 bases and J shed 5 bases, with 11 bases lying between them. Germline lookup yields CDR1 DFQATT and CDR2 SNEGSKA (reference sequence). The CDR3 is made up of 13 amino acids. CDR3 nucleotide sequence: TGCAGTGCTAGTCCCATATCAGACAATGAGCAGTTCTTC. This translates into CSASPISDNEQFF.

At least ten counts were recorded for this clonotype. The gene calls are TRBV12-3 or TRBV12-4 and TRBJ2-5; 8 bases match TRBD2. The CDR3 spans 15 residues. With V trimmed by 3 bases and J by 5 bases, 8 bases remained unmatched. The CDR3 region has the DNA TGTGCCAGCAGTTTCGTTAGCGGGGTGGGGGAGACCCAGTACTTC. It codes for CASSFVSGVGETQYF.

At least ten counts were recorded for this clonotype. The gene calls are TRBV5-1 and TRBJ2-5; D not certain. From germline, CDR1 is SGHRS and CDR2 YFSETQ. The CDR3 length is 14 residues. The V gene lost 2 bases and the J gene lost 2 bases, with 10 bases spanning the gap. DNA of the CDR3: TGCGCCAGCAGCTTATCCGGTGCTCAAGAGACCCAGTACTTC. Encoded protein: CASSLSGAQETQYF. Together with reference TRBV5-1 and TRBJ2-5, the CDR3 gives the full variable domain: KAGVTQTPRYLIKTRGQQVTLSCSPISGHRSVSWYQQTPGQGLQFLFEYFSETQRNKGNFPGRFSGRQFSNSRSEMNVSTLELGDSALYLCASSLSGAQETQYFGPGTRLLVL.

V is TRBV5-1 and J is TRBJ2-2, with a weak D call TRBD1 (7 bases). This CDR3 spans 15 amino acids. Trimming cost V 4 bases and J 6 bases, with 16 bases left between them. Germline V gene lookup returns CDR1 SGHRS and CDR2 YFSETQ. In DNA form, the CDR3 reads TGCGCCAGCAGCCCTAGGACAGGAGGGGCCGGGGAGCTGTTTTTT. It encodes CASSPRTGGAGELFF.

The rearrangement links TRBV7-2 to TRBJ2-2; no clear D gene. Trimming left V 1 base short and J 10 bases short, with 4 bases between. Germline loops: CDR1 SGHTA, CDR2 FQGNSA. CDR3 size: 11 residues. CDR3 protein: CASSLGKELFF. The CDR3 DNA reads as TGTGCCAGCAGCTTAGGGAAGGAGCTGTTTTTT.

This clonotype showed up many times. The CDR3 region has the DNA TGTGCCAGCAGCGACAGGGCCTTAACCAAGGAAGCTTTCTTT. It specifies CASSDRALTKEAFF. This rearrangement joins TRBV6-1 to TRBJ1-1, with 7 bases identical to TRBD1. J gave up 8 bases and V 6 bases, and 12 bases lay outside the gene matches. CDR1 and CDR2 from the germline V gene are MNHNS and SASEGT. This CDR3 is built from 14 residues.

This clonotype was picked up many times. J is TRBJ2-6 and V is TRBV5-1; D unclear. Trimming removed 2 bases from V and 0 bases from J, with 9 bases in between. The germline gives CDR1 SGHRS, CDR2 YFSETQ. CDR3 length: 16 amino acids. CDR3 protein: CASSLPDNSGANVLTF. DNA of the CDR3: TGCGCCAGCAGCTTACCTGACAACTCTGGGGCCAACGTCCTGACTTTC.

The chain joins TRBV25-1 to TRBJ2-2; the match to TRBD2 covers 10 bases. CDR3 length equals 14 residues. V shed 8 bases and J 5 bases; nucleotides not matched to a gene: 5. The germline V gene has CDR1 MGHDK and CDR2 SYGVNS. The CDR3 nucleotides are TGTGCCAGCGGGGTACTAGCGGGGACCGGGGAGCTGTTTTTT. Protein product: CASGVLAGTGELFF.

In its sample, this clonotype was seen many times. The chain links TRBV12-3 or TRBV12-4 to TRBJ2-5; D is unresolved. With 2 bases removed from V and 5 bases from J, the gap between germline ends came to 12 bases. The CDR3 is made up of 14 amino acids. CDR3 sequence reads: CASSLRPVGETQYF. Written as DNA, the CDR3 is TGTGCCAGCAGTTTACGGCCGGTGGGGGAGACCCAGTACTTC.

In its sample, this clonotype was seen a few times. This chain uses TRBV5-1 with TRBJ1-4; tentatively, D is TRBD1 (6 bases). Germline V lookup: CDR1 SGHRS, CDR2 YFSETQ. Trimming stripped 0 bases from V and 4 bases from J, with 10 bases between. This CDR3 spans 15 amino acids. The CDR3 reads CASSLVTGDNEKLFF. The CDR3 coding sequence is TGCGCCAGCAGCTTGGTGACAGGTGATAATGAAAAACTGTTTTTT.

This clonotype was seen many times. The chain is built from TRBV12-3 or TRBV12-4 and TRBJ2-2, with D perhaps TRBD2 (5 bases). V shed 5 bases and J shed 8 bases, with 18 bases lying between them. The CDR3 is made up of 15 amino acids. The DNA for the CDR3 is TGTGCCAGCAGTCTCTCCCCGGCTACGGGGGGGGAGCTGTTTTTT. Residues: CASSLSPATGGELFF.

This rearrangement joins TRBV12-3 or TRBV12-4 to TRBJ1-6; D is perhaps TRBD1 (6 bases). Trimming pared 9 bases from V and 6 bases from J, leaving 18 bases between. The CDR3 is made up of 15 amino acids. In DNA form, the CDR3 reads TGTGCCAGTCAGAGGTCGGACAGCCTTAATTCACCCCTCCACTTT. Its translation is CASQRSDSLNSPLHF.

This clonotype was seen only a few times. V and J are TRBV12-3 or TRBV12-4 and TRBJ2-1, with 10 bases matching TRBD1. The CDR3 has 17 amino acids. V lost 6 bases to trimming and J lost 9 bases; unmatched junction nucleotides: 17. CDR3 amino acids: CASSQWVGTGEKGEQFF. For the CDR3, the DNA is TGTGCCAGCAGCCAATGGGTTGGGACAGGGGAAAAGGGTGAGCAGTTCTTC.

This clonotype was recorded a few times. This chain links TRBV10-3 with TRBJ2-1, with 11 nucleotides matching TRBD2. J lost 5 bases, V lost 7 bases, and 7 bases had no gene match. This CDR3 comprises 15 residues. Germline V gene data show CDR1 as ENHRY and CDR2 as SYGVKD. CDR3 residues: CAITGASGGNNEQFF. The CDR3 coding sequence is TGTGCCATCACAGGAGCTAGCGGGGGGAACAATGAGCAGTTCTTC.

In this sample, this clonotype turned up a few times. The rearrangement links TRBV19 to TRBJ1-1; D might be TRBD1 (5 bases). V was trimmed by 4 bases and J by 4 bases, leaving 13 bases between them. CDR3 length: 14 residues. The germline V gene encodes CDR1 LNHDA and CDR2 SQIVND (reference sequence). CDR3: CASSTNPGTTEAFF. CDR3 in DNA: TGTGCCAGTAGTACCAACCCCGGGACCACTGAAGCTTTCTTT.

The chain joins TRBV20-1 to TRBJ2-5; TRBD2 matches at 9 bases. In germline, CDR1 is DFQATT, CDR2 SNEGSKA (reference sequence). J was trimmed by 5 bases and V by 4 bases; bases with no gene match: 8. CDR3 size: 14 residues. This CDR3 is CSAKTAGGRETQYF. CDR3 nucleotide sequence: TGCAGTGCTAAAACAGCGGGGGGCAGGGAGACCCAGTACTTC.

Ten or more counts support this clonotype. The V gene is TRBV5-1, the J gene TRBJ1-3; 7 nucleotides agree with TRBD1. The CDR3 runs 18 residues. Trimming took 3 bases from V and 0 from J; bases not matched to a gene: 12. Germline V CDR1 and CDR2: SGHRS, YFSETQ. The DNA of the CDR3 is TGCGCCAGCAGCTCGAGCCACAGGGGTAACGGCTCTGGAAACACCATATATTTT. It specifies CASSSSHRGNGSGNTIYF.

This clonotype was detected many times. The chain carries TRBV7-9 and TRBJ2-2; D gene unclear. This CDR3 is 15 amino acids long. CDR1 SEHNR and CDR2 FQNEAQ come from the germline V gene (reference sequence). Between the trimmed V and J ends, which lost 1 base and 4 bases, there was a span of 10 bases. CDR3 coding DNA: TGTGCCAGCAGCTTAGTACCAGAGTTCACCGGGGAGCTGTTTTTT. This sequence encodes CASSLVPEFTGELFF.

The rearrangement joins TRBV18 to TRBJ2-1; D is unresolved. This CDR3 spans 13 amino acids. The V gene lost 3 bases and the J gene lost 8 bases, with 11 bases spanning the gap. The germline gives CDR1 KGHSH, CDR2 LQKENI. In DNA, the CDR3 is TGTGCCAGCTCACCCTTTGAGAAACATGAGCAGTTCTTC. Amino acid sequence: CASSPFEKHEQFF.

The CDR3 region has the DNA TGCGCCAGCAGCCAAGCCGGGACAGGGACTCTCGCCGGAAACACCATATATTTT. Translating it yields CASSQAGTGTLAGNTIYF. This chain joins TRBV4-1 and TRBJ1-3, with 9 nucleotides matching TRBD1. The CDR3 loop spans 18 amino acids. The germline gives CDR1 MGHRA, CDR2 YSYEKL. V lost 1 base to trimming and J lost 4 bases; unmatched junction nucleotides: 11.

The J gene is TRBJ2-1, the V gene TRBV11-3, with 9 bases identical to TRBD1. The CDR3 extends over 17 amino acids. Germline assignment: CDR1 SGHNT and CDR2 YENEEA. V lost 1 base and J lost 8; bases outside the gene matches: 12. This CDR3 is CASSLGPGQGIRYEQFF. CDR3 in DNA: TGTGCCAGCAGCTTAGGTCCGGGACAGGGAATAAGGTATGAGCAGTTCTTC.

The V call is TRBV4-2, the J call TRBJ2-1; D is unresolved. CDR3 length: 17 residues. Germline V lookup: CDR1 LGHNA, CDR2 YNFKEQ. V was pared by 0 bases and J by 0 bases, with 12 bases between. The CDR3 region is CASSQDWAGSSYNEQFF. The CDR3 coding sequence is TGTGCCAGCAGCCAAGATTGGGCAGGAAGCTCCTACAATGAGCAGTTCTTC.

This clonotype was counted between two and nine times. The chain recombines TRBV7-2 with TRBJ2-3; D call uncertain. Trimming took 3 bases from V and 3 from J, leaving 13 bases between them. This CDR3 contains 15 residues. Germline CDR1 and CDR2: SGHTA and FQGNSA. Here the CDR3 reads CASSFASRWTDTQYF. In DNA, the CDR3 is TGTGCCAGCAGCTTCGCTAGTAGGTGGACAGATACGCAGTATTTT.

This clonotype turned up a few times. V and J are TRBV5-1 and TRBJ2-3, with TRBD1 matching 9 bases. CDR3 length equals 16 residues. The V gene end was trimmed by 4 bases and the J gene end by 4 bases; junction bases not matched to a gene: 10. The germline V gene encodes CDR1 SGHRS and CDR2 YFSETQ. The CDR3 region is CASSGGQGSVADTQYF. The CDR3 coding sequence is TGCGCCAGCAGCGGAGGACAGGGGTCGGTAGCAGATACGCAGTATTTT.

The chain employs TRBV12-3 or TRBV12-4 and TRBJ1-1; possibly TRBD1 for D (5 bases). V dropped 2 bases and J dropped 4 bases, with 8 bases sitting between them. The CDR3 has 13 residues. The CDR3 nucleotides are TGTGCCAGCAGTTTACCAGGGCGCACTGAAGCTTTCTTT. It is translated as CASSLPGRTEAFF.

This clonotype showed up many times. The chain joins TRBV12-3 or TRBV12-4 to TRBJ2-6; D is unclear. There are 13 residues in the CDR3. V was pared by 5 bases and J by 2 bases, with 4 bases between. The CDR3 spells CASSPAGANVLTF. The DNA of the CDR3 is TGTGCCAGCAGTCCGGCTGGGGCCAACGTCCTGACTTTC.

This clonotype was observed a handful of times. The V gene is TRBV6-1, the J gene TRBJ2-5, with D perhaps TRBD1 (5 bases). The germline V gene encodes CDR1 MNHNS and CDR2 SASEGT. The V gene lost 1 base and the J gene lost 7 bases, with 16 bases spanning the gap. This CDR3 region has 15 residues. The CDR3 loop is CASSEEGLPAGTQYF. DNA for the CDR3: TGTGCCAGCAGTGAAGAGGGGTTACCGGCAGGGACCCAGTACTTC.

This clonotype has more than one count but fewer than ten. The gene calls are TRBV5-1 and TRBJ1-4; 9 bases fit TRBD1. J lost 4 bases, V lost 0 bases, and 1 base had no gene match. Germline CDR1 and CDR2: SGHRS and YFSETQ. The CDR3 totals 15 residues. In DNA, the CDR3 is TGCGCCAGCAGCTTGGGGGACAGGGATAATGAAAAACTGTTTTTT. Its protein is CASSLGDRDNEKLFF.

This clonotype was detected many times. This chain uses TRBV9 with TRBJ2-2; TRBD2 might be the D (6 bases). V lost 4 bases to trimming and J lost 5 bases, with 18 bases between them. From germline, CDR1 is SGDLS and CDR2 YYNGEE. The CDR3 totals 16 residues. As DNA, the CDR3 is TGTGCCAGCAGCTCCACCGGGACTCCGAGAACCGGGGAGCTGTTTTTT. Protein sequence: CASSSTGTPRTGELFF. The complete variable domain, with remaining parts taken from reference TRBV9 and TRBJ2-2, reads DSGVTQTPKHLITATGQRVTLRCSPRSGDLSVYWYQQSLDQGLQFLIQYYNGEERAKGNILERFSAQQFPDLHSELNLSSLELGDSALYFCASSSTGTPRTGELFFGEGSRLTVL.

This sequence joins TRBV3-1 and TRBJ2-5; D is unresolved. Germline V gene sequence: CDR1 LGHDT, CDR2 YNNKEL (reference sequence). The CDR3 length is 12 residues. Trimming removed 4 bases from V and 4 bases from J, with 7 bases in between. The CDR3 coding sequence is TGTGCCAGCAGCCGACGCATAGAGACCCAGTACTTC. Protein: CASSRRIETQYF.